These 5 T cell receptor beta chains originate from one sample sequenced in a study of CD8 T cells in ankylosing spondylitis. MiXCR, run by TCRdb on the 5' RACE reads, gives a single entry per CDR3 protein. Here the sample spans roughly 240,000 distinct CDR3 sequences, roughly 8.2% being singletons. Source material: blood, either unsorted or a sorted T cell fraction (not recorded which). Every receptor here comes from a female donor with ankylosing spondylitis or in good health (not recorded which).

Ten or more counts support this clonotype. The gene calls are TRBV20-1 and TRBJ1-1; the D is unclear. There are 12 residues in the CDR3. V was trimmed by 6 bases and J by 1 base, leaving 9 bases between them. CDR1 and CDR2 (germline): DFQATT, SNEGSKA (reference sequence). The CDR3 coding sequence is TGCAGTGCAAGCCAGCCGAACACTGAAGCTTTCTTT. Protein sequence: CSASQPNTEAFF.

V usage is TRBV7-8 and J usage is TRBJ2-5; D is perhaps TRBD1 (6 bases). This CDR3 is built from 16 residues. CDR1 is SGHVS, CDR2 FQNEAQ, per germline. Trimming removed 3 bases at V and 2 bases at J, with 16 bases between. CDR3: CASSFQYGTLQETQYF. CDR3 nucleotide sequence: TGTGCCAGCAGCTTCCAGTACGGGACATTGCAAGAGACCCAGTACTTC.

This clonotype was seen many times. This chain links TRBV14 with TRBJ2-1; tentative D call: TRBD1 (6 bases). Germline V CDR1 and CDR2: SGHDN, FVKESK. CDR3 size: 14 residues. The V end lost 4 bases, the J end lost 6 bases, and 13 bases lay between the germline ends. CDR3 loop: CASSLWTEPNEQFF. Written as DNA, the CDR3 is TGTGCCAGCAGCCTGTGGACAGAACCCAATGAGCAGTTCTTC.

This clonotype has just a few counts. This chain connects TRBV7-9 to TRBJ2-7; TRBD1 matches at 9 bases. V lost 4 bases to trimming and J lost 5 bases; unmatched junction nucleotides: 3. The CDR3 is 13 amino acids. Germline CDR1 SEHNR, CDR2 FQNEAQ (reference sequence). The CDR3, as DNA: TGTGCCAGCAGCTACCGGACAGGGGACGAGCAGTACTTC. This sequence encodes CASSYRTGDEQYF.

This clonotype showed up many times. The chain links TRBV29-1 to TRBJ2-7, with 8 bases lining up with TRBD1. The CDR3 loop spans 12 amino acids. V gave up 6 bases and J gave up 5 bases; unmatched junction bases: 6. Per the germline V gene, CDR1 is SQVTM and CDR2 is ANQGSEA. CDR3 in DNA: TGCAGCGTAGCCAGGGGGCAAGACGAGCAGTACTTC. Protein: CSVARGQDEQYF.